A single sample is the source of the 20 T cell receptor beta chains below, sequenced in a study of CXCR3-negative and CXCR3-positive naive CD8 T cells. UMI-tagged TRB cDNA libraries were built via 5' RACE. TCRdb reworked the 5' RACE reads into one entry per CDR3 protein, no DNA. The repertoire table contains 100,000 to 150,000 distinct CDR3 sequences. The sequencing sample was made of naive CXCR3- CD8+ T cells from blood. The subset here: CD45RO-CCR7+CD27+CD95- naive CD8+ T cells lacking CXCR3 (TNR3-). These receptors were collected from a human donor in good health. Some clones in this sample may be carry-over from other donors' samples.

This chain connects TRBV6-2 or TRBV6-3 to TRBJ2-1. This CDR3 contains 13 residues. The V gene's germline CDR1 is MNHEY and CDR2 SVGEGT. CDR3 loop: CASSYWQENEQFF.

The chain combines TRBV19 with TRBJ2-1; there is no DNA to check the TCRdb D call of TRBD1. This CDR3 is built from 14 residues. From germline, CDR1 is LNHDA and CDR2 SQIVND (reference sequence). CDR3 amino acids: CASRPGRGYNEQFF.

This chain joins TRBV7-6 and TRBJ2-5; TCRdb names TRBD2, which stays unverified in the absence of DNA. The CDR3 has 14 amino acids. Germline CDR1 and CDR2: SGHVS and FNYEAQ. The CDR3 spells CASSYPVTSETQYF.

The V gene is TRBV6-6, the J gene TRBJ2-7; TCRdb selects TRBD2, and the lack of DNA leaves this call unchecked. Germline assignment: CDR1 MNHNY and CDR2 SVGAGI (reference sequence). This CDR3 is 15 amino acids long. CDR3: CASSGEGGAVYEQYF.

The rearrangement joins TRBV7-9 to TRBJ2-1. CDR1 and CDR2 (germline): SEHNR, FQNEAQ (reference sequence). The CDR3 is 11 residues long. CDR3 sequence reads: CASSFGLEQFF.

V and J are TRBV4-1 and TRBJ1-1. This CDR3 comprises 15 residues. CDR1 is MGHRA, CDR2 YSYEKL, per germline. CDR3 sequence reads: CASSQDPMANTEAFF.

This chain uses TRBV29-1 with TRBJ2-1; TCRdb's D call, TRBD2, is unchecked because there is no DNA. Germline values: CDR1 SQVTM, CDR2 ANQGSEA. This CDR3 contains 19 residues. Here the CDR3 reads CSVEDPGLAGRLSHNEQFF.

V gene TRBV7-9 combines with J gene TRBJ2-7; TCRdb selects TRBD2, and the lack of DNA leaves this call unchecked. The CDR3 extends over 19 amino acids. CDR1 and CDR2 from the germline V gene are SEHNR and FQNEAQ (reference sequence). The CDR3 protein is CASSPGASVGLVLSYEQYF. Using reference TRBV7-9 and TRBJ2-7 for the parts outside the CDR3, the full variable domain is DTGVSQNPRHKITKRGQNVTFRCDPISEHNRLYWYRQTLGQGPEFLTYFQNEAQLEKSRLLSDRFSAERPKGSFSTLEIQRTEQGDSAMYLCASSPGASVGLVLSYEQYFGPGTRLTVT.

The chain carries TRBV28 and TRBJ2-5; there is no DNA to check the TCRdb D call of TRBD1. The CDR3 is 12 amino acids. The germline V gene has CDR1 MDHEN and CDR2 SYDVKM. CDR3 sequence reads: CASSLGEETQYF.

The J gene is TRBJ2-2, the V gene TRBV4-3; TCRdb's D call of TRBD1 is untestable without DNA. CDR1 and CDR2 (germline): LGHNA, YSLEER. This CDR3 contains 17 residues. CDR3 protein: CASSQDRAAGGAGELFF.

The genes are TRBV10-3 and TRBJ1-2; with no DNA, the TCRdb D assignment of TRBD1 cannot be verified. The germline V gene has CDR1 ENHRY and CDR2 SYGVKD. The CDR3 has 14 amino acids. The CDR3 protein is CAITGGTGGDGYTF.

The chain links TRBV3-1 to TRBJ2-3. Per germline, CDR1 LGHDT and CDR2 YNNKEL (reference sequence). The CDR3 has 13 amino acids. CDR3: CASSQDWADTQYF.

The rearrangement links TRBV4-3 to TRBJ2-1; TCRdb's assignment of TRBD2 cannot be checked, as there is no DNA. This CDR3 region has 14 residues. Germline V gene data show CDR1 as LGHNA and CDR2 as YSLEER. This CDR3 is CASSQRGGDAEQFF.

The rearrangement joins TRBV6-4 to TRBJ2-1; TCRdb's D call, TRBD2, is unchecked because there is no DNA. The germline CDR1 and CDR2 sequences are MRHNA and SNTAGT. The CDR3 sequence is 15 residues long. The chain's CDR3 is CASSDQGGGANEQFF.

The chain recombines TRBV12-3 or TRBV12-4 with TRBJ2-2; checking the TCRdb D call of TRBD1 is not possible without DNA. CDR3 size: 16 residues. CDR3 residues: CASSQTRQGITGELFF.

The V and J genes are TRBV5-4 and TRBJ2-5; checking the TCRdb D call of TRBD1 is not possible without DNA. The CDR3 consists of 14 residues. CDR1 SGHNT and CDR2 YYREEE come from the germline V gene (reference sequence). The CDR3: CASSLRTNQETQYF.

The rearrangement joins TRBV29-1 to TRBJ2-1; without DNA, the TCRdb call of TRBD2 cannot be checked. The CDR3 is 17 residues long. The V gene's germline CDR1 is SQVTM and CDR2 ANQGSEA. CDR3 sequence reads: CSVTYPGGRLAVFEQFF.

This rearrangement joins TRBV4-2 to TRBJ2-7; TCRdb's D call of TRBD1 is untestable without DNA. The CDR3 has 17 residues. Germline loops: CDR1 LGHNA, CDR2 YNFKEQ. The CDR3 reads CASSQVEVGDSSYEQYF.

V is TRBV5-5 and J is TRBJ1-1; TCRdb outputs TRBD1, but without DNA this stays unchecked. CDR1 and CDR2 (germline): SGHKS, YYEKEE (reference sequence). The CDR3 runs 14 residues. The CDR3 is CASSLSGTWTEAFF.

This sequence joins TRBV7-6 and TRBJ2-1; lacking DNA, the TRBD1 call made by TCRdb goes unchecked. There are 16 residues in the CDR3. Germline-derived CDR1 and CDR2 are SGHVS and FNYEAQ. The CDR3: CASSLKGTGDYNEQFF.